Described below is a single T cell receptor beta chain sequence and its context. The protocol was immunoSEQ multiplex PCR, while the TCRdb copy is restricted to in-frame clones and leaves out a portion. The sample includes fewer than 90,000 clones, roughly 94% of them seen just once. This record comes from a study of technical replicates of blood from a handful of donors. CDR1 and CDR2 from the germline V gene are SGHRS and YFSETQ. V lost 4 bases and J lost 6, with 10 bases in between. This CDR3 contains 12 residues. The genes are TRBV5-1 and TRBJ1-2; perhaps TRBD1 as D (5 bases). This clonotype was sampled from a human donor in good health. The sample taken for sequencing was T cells isolated from PBMCs. In nucleotides, the CDR3 is TGCGCCAGCAGCCCGGGACTCCATGGCTACACCTTC. Its protein is CASSPGLHGYTF.